The sequence of this T cell receptor beta chain was determined in a study of blood T cell repertoires in COVID-19. Across the study: COVID-19 samples collected from the United States, Italy and Spain covered acute and convalescent phases. PBMCs, B-cell-depleted T cells, or T cells provided the cDNA or gDNA that made up the material.

The Seattle site enrolled patients during active infection and followed them longitudinally. As processed by the authors: From reference gene primer amplification, estimates of nucleated cell counts were derived. Sequenced by immunoSEQ multiplex PCR; TCRdb stores in-frame clones only, minus some. That table furnishes V, J and clone size, whereas the DNA furnished D and trimming. The profile shows some 300,000 clones, approximately 86% of them singletons. Sequencing was performed on peripheral blood. The clonotype originates from a woman aged 65 to 85 with COVID-19, enrolled during active disease.

As DNA, the CDR3 is TGTGCCAGCAGACGCGCCTGGGACAGGGATAATTCACCCCTCCACTTT. This encodes CASRRAWDRDNSPLHF. The chain recombines TRBV5-8 with TRBJ1-6; 9 bases align to TRBD1. J gave up 5 bases and V 5 bases, and 8 bases lay outside the gene matches. The CDR3 spans 16 residues. The V gene's germline CDR1 is SGHTS and CDR2 YDEGEE.